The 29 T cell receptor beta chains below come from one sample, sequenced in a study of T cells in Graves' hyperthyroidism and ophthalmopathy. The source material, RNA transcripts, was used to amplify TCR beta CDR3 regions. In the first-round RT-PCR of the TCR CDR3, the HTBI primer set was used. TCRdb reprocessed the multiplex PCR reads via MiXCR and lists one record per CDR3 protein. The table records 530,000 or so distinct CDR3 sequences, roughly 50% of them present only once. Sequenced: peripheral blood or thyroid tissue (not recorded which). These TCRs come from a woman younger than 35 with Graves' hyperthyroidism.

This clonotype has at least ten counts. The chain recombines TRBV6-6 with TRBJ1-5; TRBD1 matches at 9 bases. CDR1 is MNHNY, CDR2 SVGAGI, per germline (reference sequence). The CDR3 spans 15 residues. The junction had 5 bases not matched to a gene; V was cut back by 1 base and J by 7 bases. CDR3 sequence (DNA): TGTGCCAGCAGTTACTTGGGACAGGGAGGACAGCCCCAGCATTTT. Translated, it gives CASSYLGQGGQPQHF.

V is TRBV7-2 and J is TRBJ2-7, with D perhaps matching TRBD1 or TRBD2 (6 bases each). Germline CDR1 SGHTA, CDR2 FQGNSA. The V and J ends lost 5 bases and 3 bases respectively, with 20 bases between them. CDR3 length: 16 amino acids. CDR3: CASSPDTGGMGYEQYF. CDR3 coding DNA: TGTGCCAGCAGCCCTGACACCGGGGGCATGGGCTACGAGCAGTACTTC. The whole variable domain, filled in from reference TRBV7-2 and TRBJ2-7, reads GAGVSQSPSNKVTEKGKDVELRCDPISGHTALYWYRQSLGQGLEFLIYFQGNSAPDKSGLPSDRFSAERTGGSVSTLTIQRTQQEDSAVYLCASSPDTGGMGYEQYFGPGTRLTVT.

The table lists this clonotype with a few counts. Here the CDR3 reads CASSPPATLITGEQYF. The CDR3 DNA follows: TGTGCCAGCTCACCACCGGCCACACTTATTACTGGGGAGCAGTACTTC. The V gene is TRBV18, the J gene TRBJ2-7, with D hard to call. The CDR3 loop spans 16 amino acids. Germline assignment: CDR1 KGHSH and CDR2 LQKENI. Trimming left V 0 bases short and J 7 bases short, with 19 bases between.

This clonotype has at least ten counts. The CDR3 DNA follows: TGTGCCAGCAGCTTAGGGCCCCGGGACAGGATCTATGGCTACACCTTC. It is translated as CASSLGPRDRIYGYTF. The rearrangement uses TRBV7-6 and TRBJ1-2, with TRBD1 matching over 8 bases. V shed 1 base and J 4 bases; nucleotides not matched to a gene: 8. There are 16 residues in the CDR3. Germline-derived CDR1 and CDR2 are SGHVS and FNYEAQ.

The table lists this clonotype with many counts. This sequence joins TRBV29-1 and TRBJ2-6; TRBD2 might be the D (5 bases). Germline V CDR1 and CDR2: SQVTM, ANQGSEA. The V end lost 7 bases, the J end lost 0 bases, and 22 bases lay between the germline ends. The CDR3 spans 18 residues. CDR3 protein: CSAGNGKQLSSGANVLTF. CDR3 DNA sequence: TGCAGCGCCGGGAATGGTAAGCAGCTAAGCTCTGGGGCCAACGTCCTGACTTTC. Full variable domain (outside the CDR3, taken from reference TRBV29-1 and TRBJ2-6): SAVISQKPSRDICQRGTSLTIQCQVDSQVTMMFWYRQQPGQSLTLIATANQGSEATYESGFVIDKFPISRPNLTFSTLTVSNMSPEDSSIYLCSAGNGKQLSSGANVLTFGAGSRLTVL.

The CDR3: CASSSMESSPLHF. The DNA of the CDR3 is TGTGCCAGCAGCTCCATGGAATCTTCACCCCTCCACTTT. This rearrangement joins TRBV7-9 to TRBJ1-6; D gene uncertain. The CDR3 length is 13 residues. Germline V gene lookup returns CDR1 SEHNR and CDR2 FQNEAQ (reference sequence). Trimming stripped 4 bases from V and 9 bases from J, with 10 bases between.

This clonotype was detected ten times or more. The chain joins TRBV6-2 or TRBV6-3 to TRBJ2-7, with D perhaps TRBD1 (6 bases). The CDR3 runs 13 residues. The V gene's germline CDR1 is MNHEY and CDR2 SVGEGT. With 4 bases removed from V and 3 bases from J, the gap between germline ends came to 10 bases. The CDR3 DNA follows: TGTGCCAGCAGTTTGCAGGGGTTCTACGAGCAGTACTTC. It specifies CASSLQGFYEQYF.

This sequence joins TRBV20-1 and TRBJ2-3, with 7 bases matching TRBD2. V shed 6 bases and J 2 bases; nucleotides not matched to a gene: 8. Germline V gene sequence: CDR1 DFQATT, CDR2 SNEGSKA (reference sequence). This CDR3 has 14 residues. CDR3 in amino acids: CSAPPGGDTDTQYF. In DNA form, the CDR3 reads TGCAGTGCGCCCCCGGGGGGAGACACAGATACGCAGTATTTT.

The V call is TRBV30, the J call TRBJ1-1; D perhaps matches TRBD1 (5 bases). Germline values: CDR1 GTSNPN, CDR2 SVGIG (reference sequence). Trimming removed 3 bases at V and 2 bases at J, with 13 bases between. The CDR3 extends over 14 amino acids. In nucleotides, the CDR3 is TGTGCCTGGAGATCCCCAGGGAGAAACACTGAAGCTTTCTTT. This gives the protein CAWRSPGRNTEAFF.

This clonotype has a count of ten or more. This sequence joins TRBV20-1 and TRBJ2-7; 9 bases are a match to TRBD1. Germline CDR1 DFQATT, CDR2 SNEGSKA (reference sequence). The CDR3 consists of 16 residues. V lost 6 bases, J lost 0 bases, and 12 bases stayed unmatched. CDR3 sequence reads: CSARQGGPVSSYEQYF. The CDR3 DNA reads TGCAGTGCAAGACAGGGGGGCCCCGTAAGCTCCTACGAGCAGTACTTC.

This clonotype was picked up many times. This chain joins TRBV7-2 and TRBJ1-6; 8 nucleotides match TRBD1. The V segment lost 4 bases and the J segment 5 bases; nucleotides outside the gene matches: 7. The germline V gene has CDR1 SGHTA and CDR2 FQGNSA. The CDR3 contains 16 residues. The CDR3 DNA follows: TGTGCCAGCAGCTCCCGACAGGGGAGAAATAATTCACCCCTCCACTTT. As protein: CASSSRQGRNNSPLHF.

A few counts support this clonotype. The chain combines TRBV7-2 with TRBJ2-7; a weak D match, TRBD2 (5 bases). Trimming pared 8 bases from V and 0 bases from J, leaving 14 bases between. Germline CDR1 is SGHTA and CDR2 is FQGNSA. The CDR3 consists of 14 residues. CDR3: CASGEAGSSYEQYF. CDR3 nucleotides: TGTGCCAGCGGCGAGGCGGGTAGCTCCTACGAGCAGTACTTC.

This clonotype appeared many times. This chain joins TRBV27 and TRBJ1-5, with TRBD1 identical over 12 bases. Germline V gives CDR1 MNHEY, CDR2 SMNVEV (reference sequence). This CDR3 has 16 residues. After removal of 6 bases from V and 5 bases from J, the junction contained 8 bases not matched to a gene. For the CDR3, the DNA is TGTGCCAGCAGCTCTCGAGGGACAGGGGGCGATCAGCCCCAGCATTTT. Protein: CASSSRGTGGDQPQHF.

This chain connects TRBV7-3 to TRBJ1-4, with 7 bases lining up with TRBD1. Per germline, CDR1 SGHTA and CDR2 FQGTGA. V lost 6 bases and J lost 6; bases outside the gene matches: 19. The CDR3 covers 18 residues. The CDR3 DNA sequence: TGTGCCAGCAGTCTACTGCCCACTTACAGGGGTGTCTATGAAAAACTGTTTTTT. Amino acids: CASSLLPTYRGVYEKLFF.

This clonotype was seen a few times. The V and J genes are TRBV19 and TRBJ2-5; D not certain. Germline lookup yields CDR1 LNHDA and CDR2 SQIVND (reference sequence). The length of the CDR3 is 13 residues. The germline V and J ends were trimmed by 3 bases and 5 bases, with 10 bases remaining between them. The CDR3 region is CASSMGFRETQYF. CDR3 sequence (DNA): TGTGCCAGTAGTATGGGGTTCCGGGAGACCCAGTACTTC.

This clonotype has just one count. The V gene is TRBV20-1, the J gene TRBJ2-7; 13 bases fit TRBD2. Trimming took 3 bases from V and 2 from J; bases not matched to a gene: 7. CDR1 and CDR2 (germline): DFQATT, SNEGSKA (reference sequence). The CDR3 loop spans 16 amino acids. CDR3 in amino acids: CSASPWTSGSTYEQYF. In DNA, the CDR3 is TGCAGTGCTAGTCCCTGGACTAGCGGGAGTACCTACGAGCAGTACTTC.

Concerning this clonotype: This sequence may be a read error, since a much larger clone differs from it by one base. The CDR3 sequence is CANSEAQLRLAEETQYF. The CDR3 DNA reads as TGTGCCAACAGTGAAGCACAGCTGAGGCTAGCAGAAGAGACCCAGTACTTC. The V call is TRBV2, the J call TRBJ2-5, with D maybe TRBD2 (5 bases). From germline, CDR1 is SNHLY and CDR2 FYNNEI. The CDR3 runs to 17 residues.

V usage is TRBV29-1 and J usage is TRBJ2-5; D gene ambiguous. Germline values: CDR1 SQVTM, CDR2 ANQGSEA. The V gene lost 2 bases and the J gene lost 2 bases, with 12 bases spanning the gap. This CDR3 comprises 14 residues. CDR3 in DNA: TGCAGCGTTGAATCGGCAGAACTACAAGAGACCCAGTACTTC. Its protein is CSVESAELQETQYF.

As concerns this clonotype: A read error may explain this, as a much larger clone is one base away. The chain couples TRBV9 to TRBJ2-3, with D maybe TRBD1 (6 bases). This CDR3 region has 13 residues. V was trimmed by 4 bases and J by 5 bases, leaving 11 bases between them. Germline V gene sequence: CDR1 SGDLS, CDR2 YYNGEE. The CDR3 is CASSPRQEDTQYF. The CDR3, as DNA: TGTGCCAGCAGCCCCCGACAGGAAGATACGCAGTATTTT.

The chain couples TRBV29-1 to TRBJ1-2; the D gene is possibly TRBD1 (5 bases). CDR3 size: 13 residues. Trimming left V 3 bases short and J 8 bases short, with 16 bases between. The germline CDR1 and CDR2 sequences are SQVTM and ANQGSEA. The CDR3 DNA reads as TGCAGCGTTGAGGGACGGGCCCCGGGGGGCTACACCTTC. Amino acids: CSVEGRAPGGYTF.

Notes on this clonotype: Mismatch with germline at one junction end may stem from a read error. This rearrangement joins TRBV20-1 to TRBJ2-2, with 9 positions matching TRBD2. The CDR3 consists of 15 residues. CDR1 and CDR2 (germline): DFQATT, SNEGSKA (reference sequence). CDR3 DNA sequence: TGCAGTACTAGATCTGTCGCGGGAGGGCCGAATGAGCAGTTTTTT. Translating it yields CSTRSVAGGPNEQFF.

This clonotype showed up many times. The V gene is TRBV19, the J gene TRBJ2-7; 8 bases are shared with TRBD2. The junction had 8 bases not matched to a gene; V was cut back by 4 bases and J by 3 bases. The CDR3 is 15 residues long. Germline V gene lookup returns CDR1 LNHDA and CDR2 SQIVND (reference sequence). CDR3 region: CASSRKPGLVYEQYF. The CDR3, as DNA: TGTGCCAGTAGTAGAAAACCGGGACTAGTCTACGAGCAGTACTTC.

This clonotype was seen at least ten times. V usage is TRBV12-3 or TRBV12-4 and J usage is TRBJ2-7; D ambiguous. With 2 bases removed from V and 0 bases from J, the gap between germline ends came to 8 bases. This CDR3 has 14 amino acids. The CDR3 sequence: CASSLRLLSYEQYF. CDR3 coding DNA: TGTGCCAGCAGTTTAAGGCTACTCTCCTACGAGCAGTACTTC.

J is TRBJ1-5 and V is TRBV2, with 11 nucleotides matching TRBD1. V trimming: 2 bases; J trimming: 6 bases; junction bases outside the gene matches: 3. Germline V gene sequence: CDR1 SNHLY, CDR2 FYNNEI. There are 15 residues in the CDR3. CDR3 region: CASSEIGTGGQPQHF. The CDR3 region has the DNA TGTGCCAGCAGTGAAATCGGGACAGGGGGTCAGCCCCAGCATTTT.

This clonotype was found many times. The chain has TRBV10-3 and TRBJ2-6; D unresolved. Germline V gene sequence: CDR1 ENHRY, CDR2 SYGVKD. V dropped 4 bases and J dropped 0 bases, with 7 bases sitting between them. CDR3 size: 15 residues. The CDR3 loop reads CAISGGSSGANVLTF. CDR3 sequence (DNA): TGTGCCATCAGTGGAGGCAGCTCTGGGGCCAACGTCCTGACTTTC.

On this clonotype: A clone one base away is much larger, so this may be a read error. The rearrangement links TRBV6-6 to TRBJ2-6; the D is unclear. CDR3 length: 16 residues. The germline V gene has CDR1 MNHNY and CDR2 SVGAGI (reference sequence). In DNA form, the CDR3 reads TGTGCCAGCAGTTATTGGGCAATCTCTGGGACCAACGTCCTGACTTTC. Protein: CASSYWAISGTNVLTF.

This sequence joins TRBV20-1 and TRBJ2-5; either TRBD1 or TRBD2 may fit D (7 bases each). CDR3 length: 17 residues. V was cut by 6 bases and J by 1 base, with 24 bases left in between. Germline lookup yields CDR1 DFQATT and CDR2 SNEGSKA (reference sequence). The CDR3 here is CSAGERGRGLIQETQYF. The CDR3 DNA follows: TGCAGTGCGGGGGAGAGGGGGCGGGGGTTGATCCAAGAGACCCAGTACTTC.

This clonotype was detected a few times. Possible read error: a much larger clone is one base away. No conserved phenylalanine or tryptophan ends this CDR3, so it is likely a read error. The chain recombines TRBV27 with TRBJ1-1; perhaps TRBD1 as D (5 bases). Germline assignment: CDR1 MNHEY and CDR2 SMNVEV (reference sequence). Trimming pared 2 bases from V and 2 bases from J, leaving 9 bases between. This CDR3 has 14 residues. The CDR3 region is CASSLATDNTEAFL. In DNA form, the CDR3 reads TGTGCCAGCAGTTTAGCGACAGATAACACTGAAGCTTTCCTT.

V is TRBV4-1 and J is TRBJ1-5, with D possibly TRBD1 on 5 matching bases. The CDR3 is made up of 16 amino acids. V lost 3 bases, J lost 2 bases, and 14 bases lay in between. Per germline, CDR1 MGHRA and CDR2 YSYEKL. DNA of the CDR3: TGCGCCAGCAGCCACGAGAAGGCGGGGGGCAATCAGCCCCAGCATTTT. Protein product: CASSHEKAGGNQPQHF.